This T cell receptor (beta chain) came from a study of T cell changes during pregnancy in multiple sclerosis. There are 16 residues in the CDR3. The V gene's germline CDR1 is LNHDA and CDR2 SQIVND (reference sequence). The junction had 18 bases not matched to a gene; V was cut back by 6 bases and J by 9 bases. Using immunoSEQ multiplex PCR, the repertoire was profiled, and TCRdb retains in-frame clones only, with some absent. Seen here are about 44,000 clones, roughly 92% observed once, and the top ten hold approximately 0.73%. This receptor was obtained from a female donor with multiple sclerosis, enrolled in a pregnancy study. The chain combines TRBV19 with TRBJ2-7; 9 nucleotides align to TRBD2. Material: CD4+ T cells from peripheral blood mononuclear cells, obtained in the first trimester of pregnancy. The CDR3 sequence is CASSPRLAGRVSGQYF. For the CDR3, the DNA is TGTGCCAGTAGCCCTCGTCTAGCGGGGCGGGTCTCTGGGCAGTACTTC.